In this sample, the clone carrying this T cell receptor beta chain turned up once. The sample is drawn from a study of blood T cell repertoires in COVID-19. About the research overall: Specimens from acute and convalescent COVID-19 originated in the United States, Italy and Spain. PBMCs, B-cell-depleted T cells, or T cells were the source of the cDNA or gDNA that made up the material.

Germline V gene sequence: CDR1 LNHNV, CDR2 YYDKDF (reference sequence). The CDR3 has 16 residues. V gave up 6 bases and J gave up 4 bases, with 19 bases separating them. The participants were between about 18 and 95 years old and came from 24 US areas. Recovery meant two consecutive negative NP/OP PCR tests, professional clearance, or resolved symptoms. Sequencing used immunoSEQ multiplex PCR; TCRdb keeps in-frame clones, though not all of them. This table holds fewer than 400,000 clones, 80% to 90% found once. The rearrangement joins TRBV15 to TRBJ2-1, with D perhaps matching TRBD1 (6 bases). This TCR was sampled from a man aged 30 to 45 who had recovered from COVID-19. Source material: PBMCs or T cells enriched from blood (not recorded which). In DNA, the CDR3 is TGTGCCACCAGAAAAACAGGGTTGGTGGGGTACAATGAGCAGTTCTTC. It codes for CATRKTGLVGYNEQFF.